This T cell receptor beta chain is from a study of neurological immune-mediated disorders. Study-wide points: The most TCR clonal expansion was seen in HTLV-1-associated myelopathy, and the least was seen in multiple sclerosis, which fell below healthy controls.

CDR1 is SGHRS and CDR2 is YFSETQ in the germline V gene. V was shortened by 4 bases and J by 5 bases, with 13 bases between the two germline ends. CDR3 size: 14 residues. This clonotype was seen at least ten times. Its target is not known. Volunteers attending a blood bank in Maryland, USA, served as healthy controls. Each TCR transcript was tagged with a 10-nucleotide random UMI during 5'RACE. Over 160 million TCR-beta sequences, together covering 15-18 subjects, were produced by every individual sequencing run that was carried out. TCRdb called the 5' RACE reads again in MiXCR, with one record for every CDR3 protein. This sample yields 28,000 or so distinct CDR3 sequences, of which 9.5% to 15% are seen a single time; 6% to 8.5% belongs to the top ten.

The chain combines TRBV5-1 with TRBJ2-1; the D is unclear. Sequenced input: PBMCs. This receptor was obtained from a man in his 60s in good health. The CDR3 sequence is CASSPGSENNEQFF. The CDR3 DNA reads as TGCGCCAGCAGCCCCGGATCGGAAAACAATGAGCAGTTCTTC.